A single sample gave rise to the 31 T cell receptor beta chains below, sequenced in a study of CD8+CD57+ T cells in acquired aplastic anemia. Genomic DNA was employed as the template in profiling TCR beta VDJ and CDR3. TCRdb reprocessed the reads via MiXCR and lists one record per CDR3 protein. The data show 200,000 to 250,000 distinct CDR3 sequences, almost 35% seen once. Sample: sorted CD4+, CD8+, or CD8+CD57+ T cells (not recorded which) from PBMCs. The receptors derive from a human donor in good health, serving as a control.

The chain links TRBV10-3 to TRBJ2-1, with 9 positions matching TRBD2. V shed 4 bases, J shed 7 bases, and the junction held 8 bases outside the gene matches. The CDR3 sequence is 15 residues long. CDR1 and CDR2 from the germline V gene are ENHRY and SYGVKD. The chain's CDR3 is CAISAAGLARNEQFF. DNA for the CDR3: TGTGCCATCAGTGCTGCGGGACTAGCCCGGAATGAGCAGTTCTTC.

This clonotype was detected many times. The genes are TRBV5-6 and TRBJ1-1; 8 nucleotides align to TRBD1. CDR1 and CDR2 (germline): SGHDT, YYEEEE. Trimming cost V 2 bases and J 5 bases; bases outside gene matches: 8. The CDR3 loop spans 15 amino acids. The CDR3 bases are TGTGCCAGCAGCTTCGCCGTGACAGGGGCAACTGAAGCTTTCTTT. It translates to CASSFAVTGATEAFF.

This clonotype was seen at least ten times. The chain couples TRBV5-6 to TRBJ1-1, with 7 bases identical to TRBD1. Trimming took 0 bases from V and 4 from J; bases not matched to a gene: 6. The CDR3 runs 15 residues. The germline gives CDR1 SGHDT, CDR2 YYEEEE. The CDR3 nucleotides read TGTGCCAGCAGCTTGGGTCAGGGGGTGGGCACTGAAGCTTTCTTT. This translates into CASSLGQGVGTEAFF.

The chain employs TRBV10-3 and TRBJ2-7; 7 bases line up with TRBD2. Germline assignment: CDR1 ENHRY and CDR2 SYGVKD. V shed 3 bases, J shed 1 base, and the junction held 9 bases outside the gene matches. The CDR3 is 16 residues long. CDR3 DNA sequence: TGTGCCATCAGTGATGGGGGGAGCGGGGTGTCCTACGAGCAGTACTTC. Translation: CAISDGGSGVSYEQYF.

This clonotype was recorded a few times. The rearrangement joins TRBV20-1 to TRBJ2-2; D uncertain. Per germline, CDR1 DFQATT and CDR2 SNEGSKA (reference sequence). V shed 0 bases and J shed 4 bases, with 9 bases lying between them. The CDR3 has 14 residues. The DNA for the CDR3 is TGCAGTGCTAGAGATATCAAGGGCACCGGGGAGCTGTTTTTT. The encoded protein is CSARDIKGTGELFF.

The CDR3 here is CASSLLAASVSPLHF. The CDR3 DNA sequence: TGTGCCAGCAGCTTATTAGCAGCGTCCGTGTCACCCCTCCACTTT. This chain uses TRBV2 with TRBJ1-6; D is unresolved. The CDR3 has 15 residues. The germline V gene has CDR1 SNHLY and CDR2 FYNNEI. Trimming removed 6 bases at V and 10 bases at J, with 19 bases between.

This clonotype was detected only a few times. An end of the junction does not agree with germline; a read error may underlie this. The J gene is TRBJ2-1, the V gene TRBV20-1; D may be TRBD2 (6 bases). From germline, CDR1 is DFQATT and CDR2 SNEGSKA (reference sequence). The CDR3 spans 15 residues. The CDR3 loop reads CSARDASGSYSEQFF. The CDR3, as DNA: TGCAGTGCTAGAGATGCCAGCGGGTCCTACAGTGAGCAGTTCTTC.

This clonotype was detected many times. The chain uses TRBV11-1 and TRBJ2-5; 10 bases are shared with TRBD2. This CDR3 spans 14 amino acids. CDR1 SGHAT and CDR2 FQDESV come from the germline V gene (reference sequence). V lost 7 bases, J lost 4 bases, and 6 bases stayed unmatched. CDR3 DNA sequence: TGTGCCAGCACCTTGGGACTAGCGACAGAGACCCAGTACTTC. Encoded protein: CASTLGLATETQYF.

V usage is TRBV2 and J usage is TRBJ1-2; D uncertain. CDR3 length: 15 residues. CDR1 SNHLY and CDR2 FYNNEI come from the germline V gene. V was clipped by 10 bases and J by 5 bases, with 23 bases between them. The CDR3 here is CATASTDRTGYGYTF. CDR3 nucleotide sequence: TGTGCCACAGCGAGTACAGACCGAACGGGTTATGGCTACACCTTC.

This clonotype was counted only a few times. The genes are TRBV5-1 and TRBJ2-1; TRBD1 matches 9 bases. The ends lost 3 bases at V and 3 bases at J; junction bases unmatched: 10. The length of the CDR3 is 17 residues. Germline-derived CDR1 and CDR2 are SGHRS and YFSETQ. The CDR3: CASSWSPGQGIYNEQFF. Here the CDR3 DNA reads TGCGCCAGCAGCTGGTCCCCGGGACAGGGAATCTACAATGAGCAGTTCTTC.

The sample holds many counts of this clonotype. The rearrangement uses TRBV7-9 and TRBJ2-7, with D possibly called TRBD1 or TRBD2 (7 bases each). The CDR3 sequence is 14 residues long. Trimming left V 5 bases short and J 9 bases short, with 20 bases between. Germline lookup yields CDR1 SEHNR and CDR2 FQNEAQ (reference sequence). DNA of the CDR3: TGTGCCAGCAGCCAGGGGGGGGCCGAGATGGTGCAGTACTTC. It translates to CASSQGGAEMVQYF.

In its sample, this clonotype was seen a few times. The chain carries TRBV6-2 or TRBV6-3 and TRBJ1-1; 8 bases are shared with TRBD1. V dropped 0 bases and J dropped 4; count of bases not matched to a gene: 13. Germline-derived CDR1 and CDR2 are MNHEY and SVGEGT. The CDR3 runs 18 residues. CDR3 nucleotides: TGTGCCAGCAGTTACTCACCCCAGGGGGCGACGGGAGGCACTGAAGCTTTCTTT. Encoded protein: CASSYSPQGATGGTEAFF.

This clonotype was counted at least ten times. The chain couples TRBV7-2 to TRBJ2-7; D ambiguous. Between the trimmed V and J ends, which lost 3 bases and 1 base, there was a span of 4 bases. Germline lookup yields CDR1 SGHTA and CDR2 FQGNSA. The CDR3 sequence is 12 residues long. The CDR3 here is CASSLFSYEQYF. In nucleotides, the CDR3 is TGTGCCAGCAGCTTGTTTTCCTACGAGCAGTACTTC.

This clonotype was seen many times. The chain recombines TRBV7-3 with TRBJ2-7; D is tentatively TRBD1 or TRBD2 (5 bases each). The CDR3 totals 15 residues. Germline CDR1 SGHTA, CDR2 FQGTGA. V was pared by 0 bases and J by 3 bases, with 12 bases between. In DNA form, the CDR3 reads TGTGCCAGCAGCTTAACCGGGACGCAAGACTACGAGCAGTACTTC. Translation: CASSLTGTQDYEQYF.

Regarding this clonotype: One junction end disagrees with the germline gene, perhaps due to a read error. The chain carries TRBV19 and TRBJ1-1; D might be TRBD1 (6 bases). In germline, CDR1 is LNHDA, CDR2 SQIVND (reference sequence). The CDR3 is 13 amino acids. The chain's CDR3 is CASSIDRNAEAFF. The CDR3 DNA reads TGTGCCAGTAGTATTGACAGGAACGCTGAAGCTTTCTTT.

Of note for this clonotype: The CDR3 ends on some other residue instead of the conserved phenylalanine or tryptophan, so this is likely a read error. The chain recombines TRBV11-1 with TRBJ1-2; 9 nucleotides agree with TRBD1. CDR1 and CDR2 from the germline V gene are SGHAT and FQDESV (reference sequence). V trimming: 5 bases; J trimming: 4 bases; junction bases outside the gene matches: 5. The CDR3 contains 14 residues. The chain's CDR3 is CASSARDRVYGYTL. The CDR3 DNA follows: TGTGCCAGCAGCGCGCGGGACAGGGTCTATGGCTACACCCTC.

The chain carries TRBV20-1 and TRBJ2-3, with 7 bases lining up with TRBD2. This CDR3 has 14 residues. With V trimmed by 5 bases and J by 0 bases, 5 bases remained unmatched. The germline V gene encodes CDR1 DFQATT and CDR2 SNEGSKA (reference sequence). The CDR3 nucleotides read TGCAGTGCTCGGTGGGGGGGAAGCACAGATACGCAGTATTTT. Residues: CSARWGGSTDTQYF.

For this clonotype: A much larger clonotype is one base distant, so this may be a read error. DNA of the CDR3: TGTGCCAGCAGCGTAGAGCCGGAGAGCTCCTATAATTCACCCTTCCACTTT. It encodes CASSVEPESSYNSPFHF. The chain uses TRBV9 and TRBJ1-6; D gene uncertain. This CDR3 has 17 amino acids. From germline, CDR1 is SGDLS and CDR2 YYNGEE.

This clonotype was seen ten or more times. The chain carries TRBV24-1 and TRBJ1-2; D not resolved. The CDR3 is 12 residues long. CDR1 is KGHDR, CDR2 SFDVKD, per germline. The germline V and J ends were trimmed by 4 bases and 8 bases, with 10 bases remaining between them. The CDR3 sequence: CATSDTDNGYTF. The DNA for the CDR3 is TGTGCCACCAGTGACACGGATAACGGCTACACCTTC.

The rearrangement uses TRBV6-1 and TRBJ1-1, with TRBD1 matching 9 bases. V trimming: 6 bases; J trimming: 5 bases; junction bases outside the gene matches: 13. The CDR3 has 16 amino acids. Germline V gene data show CDR1 as MNHNS and CDR2 as SASEGT. CDR3 coding DNA: TGTGCCAGCAGCTCACCTTACAGGGGGCGCGAGACTGAAGCTTTCTTT. Its translation is CASSSPYRGRETEAFF.

In its sample, this clonotype was seen a few times. J is TRBJ1-2 and V is TRBV20-1; weak D call: TRBD1 (6 bases). Per the germline V gene, CDR1 is DFQATT and CDR2 is SNEGSKA (reference sequence). V was clipped by 6 bases and J by 4 bases, with 21 bases between them. CDR3 length: 15 residues. Written as DNA, the CDR3 is TGCAGTGCCCCACCTGCGGGGGCCTCTACCTATGGCTACACCTTC. It codes for CSAPPAGASTYGYTF.

This clonotype was detected many times. The genes are TRBV20-1 and TRBJ2-3; TRBD2 matches at 7 bases. Germline V gene data show CDR1 as DFQATT and CDR2 as SNEGSKA (reference sequence). The CDR3 totals 16 residues. V lost 4 bases, J lost 1 base, and 11 bases stayed unmatched. In DNA form, the CDR3 reads TGCAGTGCTAAAGTGGCGCGGCTAGCGGGCACAGATACGCAGTATTTT. It is translated as CSAKVARLAGTDTQYF.

The table lists this clonotype with many counts. V gene TRBV2 combines with J gene TRBJ1-2, with D perhaps TRBD1 (6 bases). V lost 5 bases, J lost 5 bases, and 12 bases lay in between. The CDR3 is made up of 13 amino acids. Germline V gene lookup returns CDR1 SNHLY and CDR2 FYNNEI. CDR3 protein: CASSWGPYYGYTF. The CDR3 nucleotides are TGTGCCAGCAGTTGGGGGCCGTATTATGGCTACACCTTC.

In this sample, this clonotype turned up many times. In DNA, the CDR3 is TGTGCCAGTAGTACTATCAGGGCAGATAGCACAGATACGCAGTATTTT. Translated: CASSTIRADSTDTQYF. The chain joins TRBV19 to TRBJ2-3; D possibly corresponds to TRBD1 (5 bases). Per germline, CDR1 LNHDA and CDR2 SQIVND (reference sequence). Trimming removed 4 bases at V and 0 bases at J, with 14 bases between. The CDR3 consists of 16 residues.

CDR3 DNA: TGTGCCAGCAGCCCCCCAGGGGGAGAGACCCAGCATTTT. Translation gives CASSPPGGETQHF. This sequence joins TRBV7-3 and TRBJ1-5; 7 positions agree with TRBD1. V gave up 5 bases and J gave up 11 bases; unmatched junction bases: 9. The CDR3 has 13 residues. Germline lookup yields CDR1 SGHTA and CDR2 FQGTGA.

Note on this clonotype: With a much larger clone just one base away, this may be a read error. The J gene is TRBJ2-3, the V gene TRBV20-1; D ambiguous. The J call could be wrong; TRBJ1-5 is a better fit for the DNA end. Germline loops: CDR1 DFQATT, CDR2 SNEGSKA (reference sequence). This CDR3 has 14 residues. CDR3 region: CSARTNRARDTQHF. In nucleotides, the CDR3 is TGCAGTGCTAGAACTAACCGGGCCCGAGATACGCAGCATTTT.

To note about this clonotype: No conserved phenylalanine or tryptophan ends this CDR3, so it is likely a read error. V usage is TRBV5-1 and J usage is TRBJ2-2, with TRBD2 identical over 12 bases. Germline V gene lookup returns CDR1 SGHRS and CDR2 YFSETQ. The J segment lost 7 bases and the V segment lost 4 bases, leaving 5 bases of the junction unmatched. This CDR3 comprises 15 residues. CDR3 nucleotides: TGCGCCAGCAGCCTTCGGACTAGCGGGAACGGGGAGCTGTTTCTT. Residues: CASSLRTSGNGELFL.

As for this clonotype: The germline gene is not matched at one end of the junction; a read error may be the cause. This sequence joins TRBV4-3 and TRBJ2-7; D is uncertain. From germline, CDR1 is LGHNA and CDR2 YSLEER. CDR3 length: 16 amino acids. The DNA of the CDR3 is TGCGCCGGCAGCCCCCCCCCGGTTGGGCCCACCTACGAGCAGTACTTC. Protein product: CAGSPPPVGPTYEQYF.

This clonotype has only a few counts. The chain has TRBV5-1 and TRBJ2-7; TRBD2 is a possible D gene (6 bases). CDR1 is SGHRS, CDR2 YFSETQ, per germline. The CDR3 loop spans 13 amino acids. With 6 bases removed from V and 5 bases from J, the gap between germline ends came to 15 bases. CDR3 residues: CASNQPGVNEQYF. The CDR3 bases are TGCGCCAGCAACCAACCGGGGGTCAACGAGCAGTACTTC.

This clonotype was detected a few times. V gene TRBV29-1 combines with J gene TRBJ2-7, with TRBD1 matching 7 bases. The CDR3 spans 13 residues. V lost 6 bases to trimming and J lost 3 bases; unmatched junction nucleotides: 8. The germline V gene encodes CDR1 SQVTM and CDR2 ANQGSEA. CDR3 sequence (DNA): TGCAGCGTGCTCCAGGGGGTAGACTACGAGCAGTACTTC. This codes for CSVLQGVDYEQYF.

The chain couples TRBV2 to TRBJ2-1, with D possibly matching TRBD2 (5 bases). Trimming pared 6 bases from V and 12 bases from J, leaving 12 bases between. The CDR3 length is 11 residues. Germline lookup yields CDR1 SNHLY and CDR2 FYNNEI. CDR3 in DNA: TGTGCCAGCAGCCAGGCCAGCGGGCAGTTCTTC. It translates to CASSQASGQFF.